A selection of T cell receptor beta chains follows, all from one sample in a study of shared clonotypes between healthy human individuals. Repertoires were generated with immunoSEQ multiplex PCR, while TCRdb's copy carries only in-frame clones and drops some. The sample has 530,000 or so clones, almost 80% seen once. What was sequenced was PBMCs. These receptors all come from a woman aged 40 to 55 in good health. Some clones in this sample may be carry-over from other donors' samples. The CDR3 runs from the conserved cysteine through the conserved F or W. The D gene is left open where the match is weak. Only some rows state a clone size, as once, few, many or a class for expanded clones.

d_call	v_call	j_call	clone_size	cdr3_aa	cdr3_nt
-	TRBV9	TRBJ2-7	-	CASSVAGTTYEQYF	TGTGCCAGCAGCGTAGCTGGCACCACCTACGAGCAGTACTTC
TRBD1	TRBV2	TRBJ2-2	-	CASRQGRSNTGELFF	TGTGCCAGCAGACAGGGGCGTTCGAACACCGGGGAGCTGTTTTTT
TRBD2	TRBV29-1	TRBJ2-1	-	CSVGMGLAGGGNEQFF	TGCAGCGTCGGAATGGGACTAGCGGGAGGGGGGAATGAGCAGTTCTTC
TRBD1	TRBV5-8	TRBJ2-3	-	CASSLDRGGPSTDTQYF	TGTGCCAGCAGCTTGGACAGGGGTGGACCTAGCACAGATACGCAGTATTTT
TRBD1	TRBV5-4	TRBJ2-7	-	CASSRQGPSSYEQYF	TGTGCCAGCAGCCGACAGGGTCCAAGCTCCTACGAGCAGTACTTC
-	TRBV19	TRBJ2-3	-	CASSIRSGGVTDTQYF	TGTGCCAGTAGTATCCGGAGCGGAGGGGTCACAGATACGCAGTATTTT
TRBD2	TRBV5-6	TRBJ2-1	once	CASSLEGTRLYNEQFF	TGTGCCAGCAGCTTGGAAGGGACTAGACTATACAATGAGCAGTTCTTC
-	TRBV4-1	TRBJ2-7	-	CASSQDSAVSSGEQYF	TGCGCCAGCAGCCAAGATTCGGCGGTCTCCTCGGGCGAGCAGTACTTC
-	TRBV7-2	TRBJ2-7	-	CASTRRGDTLYEQYF	TGTGCCAGCACCCGGAGAGGGGACACCCTCTACGAGCAGTACTTC
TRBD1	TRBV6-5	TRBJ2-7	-	CASSPGTAFSYEQYF	TGTGCCAGCAGTCCCGGGACAGCCTTCTCCTACGAGCAGTACTTC
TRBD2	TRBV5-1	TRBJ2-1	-	CASSSLSGNSYNEQFF	TGCGCCAGCAGCTCCCTTAGCGGGAACTCCTACAATGAGCAGTTCTTC
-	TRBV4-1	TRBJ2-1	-	CASSQDGAGYYNEQFF	TGCGCCAGCAGCCAAGACGGGGCAGGCTACTACAATGAGCAGTTCTTC
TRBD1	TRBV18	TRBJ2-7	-	CASSYGTGGYEQYF	TGTGCCAGCTCTTACGGGACAGGGGGCTACGAGCAGTACTTC
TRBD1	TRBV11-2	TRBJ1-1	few	CASSPPGQGNTEAFF	TGTGCCAGCAGCCCACCGGGACAGGGGAACACTGAAGCTTTCTTT
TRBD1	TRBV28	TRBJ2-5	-	CATTGGQWGETQYF	TGTGCCACCACAGGGGGCCAGTGGGGGGAGACCCAGTACTTC
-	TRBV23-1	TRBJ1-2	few	CASSQSGTDYGYTF	TGCGCCAGCAGTCAATCCGGGACGGACTATGGCTACACCTTC
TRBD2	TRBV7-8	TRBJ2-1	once	CASSLGTSGTYNEQFF	TGTGCCAGCAGCTTGGGGACTAGCGGGACGTACAATGAGCAGTTCTTC
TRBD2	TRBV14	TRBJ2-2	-	CASSPWTSGTLTGELFF	TGTGCCAGCAGCCCTTGGACTAGCGGGACACTCACCGGGGAGCTGTTTTTT